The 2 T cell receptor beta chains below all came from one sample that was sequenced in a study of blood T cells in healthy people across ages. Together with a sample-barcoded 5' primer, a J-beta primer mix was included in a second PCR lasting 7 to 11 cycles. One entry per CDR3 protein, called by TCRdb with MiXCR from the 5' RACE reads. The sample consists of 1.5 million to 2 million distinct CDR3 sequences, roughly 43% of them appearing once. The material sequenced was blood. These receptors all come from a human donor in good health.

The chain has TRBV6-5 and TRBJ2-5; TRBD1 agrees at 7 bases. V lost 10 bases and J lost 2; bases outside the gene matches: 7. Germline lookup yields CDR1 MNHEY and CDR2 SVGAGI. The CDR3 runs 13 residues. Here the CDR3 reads CATQMGQQETQYF. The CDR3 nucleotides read TGTGCCACTCAAATGGGACAGCAAGAGACCCAGTACTTC.

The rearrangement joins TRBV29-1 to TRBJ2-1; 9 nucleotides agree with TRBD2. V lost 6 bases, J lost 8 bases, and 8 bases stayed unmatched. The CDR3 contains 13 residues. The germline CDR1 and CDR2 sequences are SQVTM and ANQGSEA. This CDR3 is CSVLERGAYEQFF. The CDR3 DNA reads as TGCAGCGTCTTGGAGCGGGGGGCATATGAGCAGTTCTTC.